This T cell receptor (beta chain) comes out of a study of blood T cell repertoires in COVID-19. This CDR3 region has 13 residues. Germline trimming cut 1 base from V and 5 bases from J; bases unmatched to any gene: 2. The germline CDR1 and CDR2 sequences are SSHAT and FNYEAQ (reference sequence). Only in-frame clones appear in the TCRdb table, and some are missing; sequencing was by immunoSEQ multiplex PCR. This table has 210,000 or so clones, roughly 90% appearing once. Sequencing used peripheral blood. The chain joins TRBV7-7 to TRBJ2-7, with 7 bases identical to TRBD1. The sequence was obtained from a woman aged 55-69 years with acute or convalescent COVID-19. The CDR3 loop reads CASSLDRGNEQYF. CDR3 nucleotides: TGTGCCAGCAGCTTAGACAGGGGCAACGAGCAGTACTTC.